This T cell receptor (beta chain) originates from a study of T-cell memory formation after mild COVID-19 (dated by TCRdb to about 2021). Regarding the research as a whole: Most TCR sequence clusters were specific to one of the two donors. T-cell clones expanding and contracting after mild COVID-19 in two donors were tracked by longitudinal TCRalpha and TCRbeta repertoire sequencing. Two young, previously healthy adult volunteers, one female and one male, were included in the cohort.

Ficoll-Paque density gradient centrifugation was the method used to isolate PBMCs. Broader findings and caveats from the paper: Some responding clones were detected in pre-infection memory, which suggested that pre-existing cross-reactive memory T cells had joined the SARS-CoV-2 response. Balanced CD4/CD8 phenotypes were observed for clones contracting from day 15 to 85, whereas a bias towards CD4+ was observed for a second wave of clones expanding from day 15 to 37. Whether the second-wave clones peaking on day 37 were SARS-CoV-2 specific was not confirmed. Contracting CD4+ clones were found mainly in CM and EM memory subsets, while CD8+ clones were enriched in EMRA. The study included only a couple of mild cases, and larger cohorts that include severe cases with pre-infection samples were judged to be necessary.

Sequencing instrument: Illumina NovaSeq 6000. Using 5'RACE with constant-segment primers, TCRalpha and TCRbeta cDNA libraries were constructed, with sample barcodes and unique molecular identifiers added in the process. Trizol reagent was used to extract RNA from every sample. Libraries were amplified in two PCR steps, with a second sample barcode and Illumina TruSeq adapters added in the second step. The libraries were sequenced on an Illumina NovaSeq using 2 x 150 bp paired-end reads. Turning to the authors' computational methods: The reads were demultiplexed and collapsed into UMI-guided consensus sequences using migec v1.2.7. Using mixcr v2.1.11, UMI consensuses were aligned to TRA and TRB V and J templates and then assembled into clonotypes. Expanded or contracted clonotypes were those called significant by both edgeR and NoisET, with noise models trained on biological replicates. For edgeR calls, the cutoffs were a false discovery rate-adjusted p below 0.01 and a log2 fold-change threshold of 1. PCA with hierarchical clustering of max-normalized trajectories of the 1000 most abundant clonotypes was used as exploratory dynamics analysis. Separately sequenced CD4+ and CD8+ repertoires were used to assign the CD4 or CD8 phenotype of responding clones. TCRdb trimmed the raw reads at Q25, called clones with MiXCR and kept productive beta chains. For every CDR3 protein sequence, its rows merge into one entry that carries the most common genes and DNA. The V and J calls were determined by TCRdb, not by the authors. The sample table contains around 160,000 distinct CDR3 sequences; only one count was recorded for 11% of them. The biggest ten clones account for 3% to 4% of the sample.

The CDR1 and CDR2 encoded by the germline V gene (reference sequence) are DFQATT and SNEGSKA. Taken from cysteine to phenylalanine, the CDR3 has 12 residues. Only the CDR3 part of the read is kept: 36 bases, read in frame from the first base. Relative to germline, V is 7 bases shorter and J is 0 bases shorter, with 9 bases between their ends. This clonotype was observed a few times. The clone's antigen remains unknown. Base qualities were left out, and no much larger clone turns up one base away. Material: PBMCs or a T cell subset sorted from them (not recorded which). The TCR comes from a man in his late teens or twenties who had mild COVID-19 (a few samples of this study predate the infection). The sample titles of this study are shuffled in the database, so cell type and time point are left out; the donor was told from shared clones. The chain employs TRBV20-1 and TRBJ1-2, with the D gene not clear enough to name. The bases read TGCAGTGTACCAGACACTAACTATGGCTACACCTTC. This gives the protein CSVPDTNYGYTF.